This entry describes one T cell receptor beta chain. Germline V gene sequence: CDR1 SGHRS, CDR2 YFSETQ. V lost 4 bases, J lost 1 base, and 4 bases stayed unmatched. The CDR3 is 15 residues long. This sample stems from a study of control samples from healthy donors and cancer patients. Measured with immunoSEQ multiplex PCR; TCRdb has only the in-frame clones, and not every one. The sample has 70,000 to 95,000 clones; roughly 92% are singletons. This chain links TRBV5-1 with TRBJ1-5, with 8 bases identical to TRBD1. Material: blood. The receptor's source is a woman in her twenties or thirties in good health. CDR3 in DNA: TGCGCCAGCAGCCCCCAGGGGGCGAGCAATCAGCCCCAGCATTTT. It encodes CASSPQGASNQPQHF. The full variable domain, rest sourced from reference TRBV5-1 and TRBJ1-5, is KAGVTQTPRYLIKTRGQQVTLSCSPISGHRSVSWYQQTPGQGLQFLFEYFSETQRNKGNFPGRFSGRQFSNSRSEMNVSTLELGDSALYLCASSPQGASNQPQHFGDGTRLSIL.